These 25 T cell receptor beta chains were sequenced from one sample in a study of T cells in Graves' hyperthyroidism and ophthalmopathy. TCR beta CDR3 region amplification was performed from RNA transcripts. First-round RT-PCR targeting the TCR CDR3 was performed with the HTBI primer set. One entry per CDR3 protein, called by TCRdb with MiXCR from the multiplex PCR reads. This table holds some 770,000 distinct CDR3 sequences, 15% to 20% found once. Specimen: blood. The receptors were sampled from a man between 18 and 29 years old with Graves' hyperthyroidism.

As concerns this clonotype: This clone may be a read error of a much larger clone one base away. The genes are TRBV20-1 and TRBJ2-4; D not resolved. CDR1 and CDR2 (germline): DFQATT, SNEGSKA (reference sequence). The CDR3 is 15 residues long. CDR3 nucleotides: TGCTGTAACTTATACGAGCTGCCAGGCAAAAACATTCAGTACTTC. Translation: CCNLYELPGKNIQYF.

This clonotype was counted ten times or more. The V gene is TRBV20-1, the J gene TRBJ2-7; D is uncertain. Germline loops: CDR1 DFQATT, CDR2 SNEGSKA (reference sequence). V was clipped by 3 bases and J by 7 bases, with 19 bases between them. CDR3 length: 14 residues. The CDR3 loop is CSASGPPQMQEQYF. The CDR3 region has the DNA TGCAGTGCTAGTGGCCCCCCACAGATGCAGGAGCAGTACTTC.

The CDR3 region has the DNA TGTGCCAGCAGTTACTCGAATCCGGGATCCGGTGAGCAGTTCTTC. Translated, it gives CASSYSNPGSGEQFF. V is TRBV6-5 and J is TRBJ2-1; possibly TRBD2 for D (5 bases). The CDR3 runs to 15 residues. Trimming took 0 bases from V and 9 from J, leaving 15 bases between them. The germline gives CDR1 MNHEY, CDR2 SVGAGI.

This clonotype was recorded once. This chain uses TRBV19 with TRBJ1-5; no definite D call. CDR3 length equals 13 residues. Germline CDR1 LNHDA, CDR2 SQIVND (reference sequence). The V gene lost 5 bases and the J gene lost 10 bases, with 15 bases spanning the gap. CDR3 sequence: CASSPQTGVPQHF. The CDR3 region has the DNA TGTGCCAGTAGTCCCCAGACCGGGGTCCCCCAGCATTTT.

This clonotype has only a few counts. The V gene is TRBV5-1, the J gene TRBJ1-1; TRBD1 matches 10 bases. Germline V gives CDR1 SGHRS, CDR2 YFSETQ. J lost 1 base, V lost 1 base, and 1 base had no gene match. This CDR3 is built from 15 residues. The CDR3 DNA is TGCGCCAGCAGCTTGAGGGACAGGGGGAACACTGAAGCTTTCTTT. Its translation is CASSLRDRGNTEAFF.

In this sample, this clonotype turned up many times. The chain carries TRBV5-1 and TRBJ1-1; D gene ambiguous. The germline V gene encodes CDR1 SGHRS and CDR2 YFSETQ. V was clipped by 0 bases and J by 11 bases, with 17 bases between them. The CDR3 length is 14 residues. The CDR3, as DNA: TGCGCCAGCAGCTTGGAGGCCAGCTCCCTGGGGGCTTTCTTT. It is translated as CASSLEASSLGAFF. The variable domain in full, completed from reference TRBV5-1 and TRBJ1-1, reads KAGVTQTPRYLIKTRGQQVTLSCSPISGHRSVSWYQQTPGQGLQFLFEYFSETQRNKGNFPGRFSGRQFSNSRSEMNVSTLELGDSALYLCASSLEASSLGAFFGQGTRLTVV.

This clonotype came up many times. Written as DNA, the CDR3 is TGTGCCAGCACCGGGACTAGCGGGTTCGTGGGCACAGATACGCAGTATTTT. It codes for CASTGTSGFVGTDTQYF. The genes are TRBV28 and TRBJ2-3; 12 positions agree with TRBD2. Germline CDR1 MDHEN, CDR2 SYDVKM. The CDR3 extends over 17 amino acids. V shed 7 bases, J shed 1 base, and the junction held 9 bases outside the gene matches. Filled out from reference TRBV28 and TRBJ2-3, the complete variable domain reads DVKVTQSSRYLVKRTGEKVFLECVQDMDHENMFWYRQDPGLGLRLIYFSYDVKMKEKGDIPEGYSVSREKKERFSLILESASTNQTSMYLCASTGTSGFVGTDTQYFGPGTRLTVL.

This clonotype was picked up a small number of times. The chain couples TRBV5-1 to TRBJ2-4; perhaps D is TRBD1 or TRBD2 (5 bases each). Per the germline V gene, CDR1 is SGHRS and CDR2 is YFSETQ. V was clipped by 4 bases and J by 2 bases, with 13 bases between them. CDR3 length: 15 residues. The CDR3: CASSPPGGTKNIQYF. The CDR3 nucleotides read TGCGCCAGCAGCCCCCCTGGGGGAACCAAAAACATTCAGTACTTC.

This clonotype was observed many times. The V gene is TRBV12-3 or TRBV12-4, the J gene TRBJ2-1; TRBD2 aligns across 9 bases. The CDR3 is made up of 18 amino acids. Losses at the gene ends were 7 bases for V and 4 bases for J; bases not matched to a gene: 17. In DNA, the CDR3 is TGTGCCAGCAACCCGGGACTAGCAGAGGGGGGCCTATACAATGAGCAGTTCTTC. Encoded protein: CASNPGLAEGGLYNEQFF.

This clonotype was counted between two and nine times. This chain links TRBV9 with TRBJ2-3; D is undetermined. Germline CDR1 is SGDLS and CDR2 is YYNGEE. Trimming cost V 4 bases and J 6 bases, with 15 bases left between them. This CDR3 region has 14 residues. This CDR3 reads CASSPGIMPDTQYF. The CDR3 DNA reads TGTGCCAGCAGCCCCGGCATTATGCCTGATACGCAGTATTTT.

This clonotype came up a few times. The chain uses TRBV27 and TRBJ2-7; 9 nucleotides agree with TRBD2. J was trimmed by 3 bases and V by 6 bases; bases with no gene match: 9. This CDR3 contains 15 residues. The germline gives CDR1 MNHEY, CDR2 SMNVEV (reference sequence). CDR3 protein: CASSTGTSIIYEQYF. The DNA of the CDR3 is TGTGCCAGCAGCACCGGGACTAGCATCATCTACGAGCAGTACTTC.

This clonotype came up many times. This chain links TRBV30 with TRBJ2-2; D is undetermined. The germline gives CDR1 GTSNPN, CDR2 SVGIG (reference sequence). V was pared by 6 bases and J by 6 bases, with 17 bases between. This CDR3 spans 14 amino acids. CDR3 nucleotide sequence: TGTGCCTGCATCGGCTCCAAATGGTCCGGGGAGCTGTTTTTT. This translates into CACIGSKWSGELFF.

In its sample, this clonotype was seen many times. The chain joins TRBV20-1 to TRBJ1-6; 8 bases agree with TRBD1. Germline trimming cut 3 bases from V and 4 bases from J; bases unmatched to any gene: 5. This CDR3 has 15 residues. From germline, CDR1 is DFQATT and CDR2 SNEGSKA (reference sequence). The DNA for the CDR3 is TGCAGTGCTAGCCGGGACAGGTTTTATAATTCACCCCTCCACTTT. It translates to CSASRDRFYNSPLHF.

The table lists this clonotype with many counts. J is TRBJ2-7 and V is TRBV7-8; the D gene could be TRBD1 or TRBD2 (5 bases each). Germline V gene data show CDR1 as SGHVS and CDR2 as FQNEAQ. Trimming removed 5 bases at V and 4 bases at J, with 18 bases between. This CDR3 is 15 amino acids long. The CDR3 nucleotides are TGTGCCAGCAGCCGTGGGACCAGGGTCTTATACGAGCAGTACTTC. It yields the protein CASSRGTRVLYEQYF.

The chain is built from TRBV12-3 or TRBV12-4 and TRBJ1-2; no clear D gene. Deletions cut 5 bases from V and 7 bases from J, with 14 bases between. The CDR3 contains 13 residues. For the CDR3, the DNA is TGTGCCAGCAGTCCGTCGCCTAGAGGTGGCTACACCTTC. Amino acid sequence: CASSPSPRGGYTF.

The gene calls are TRBV25-1 and TRBJ1-4, with D possibly being TRBD1 (5 bases). Germline CDR1 reads MGHDK; CDR2 reads SYGVNS. The CDR3 runs 14 residues. Trimming removed 3 bases at V and 5 bases at J, with 10 bases between. For the CDR3, the DNA is TGTGCCAGCAGTGATTGGGGCGCGAATGAAAAACTGTTTTTT. Amino acid sequence: CASSDWGANEKLFF.

This clonotype was observed a handful of times. This chain links TRBV7-9 with TRBJ2-4; D remains unclear. The V gene lost 0 bases and the J gene lost 3 bases, with 15 bases spanning the gap. This CDR3 has 17 amino acids. In germline, CDR1 is SEHNR, CDR2 FQNEAQ (reference sequence). CDR3 bases: TGTGCCAGCAGCTTAGCGATGGCTCCGGGCGGCAAAAACATTCAGTACTTC. Protein: CASSLAMAPGGKNIQYF.

The sample holds a few counts of this clonotype. The CDR3 spells CASSVGVSGGYNEQFF. Written as DNA, the CDR3 is TGTGCCAGCAGCGTAGGGGTTAGCGGGGGGTACAATGAGCAGTTCTTC. The chain joins TRBV9 to TRBJ2-1, with 10 bases matching TRBD2. J gave up 4 bases and V 0 bases, and 4 bases lay outside the gene matches. The CDR3 totals 16 residues. Germline V gene lookup returns CDR1 SGDLS and CDR2 YYNGEE.

This clonotype was seen repeatedly, ten times or more. The V call is TRBV7-3, the J call TRBJ2-3; no firm D call. This CDR3 is built from 15 residues. CDR1 is SGHTA and CDR2 is FQGTGA in the germline V gene. Trimming pared 5 bases from V and 2 bases from J, leaving 14 bases between. The CDR3 loop is CASSPDGAFTDTQYF. Written as DNA, the CDR3 is TGTGCCAGCAGCCCGGACGGAGCCTTCACAGATACGCAGTATTTT.

On this clonotype: The junction departs from the called germline gene at one end, perhaps through a read error. This chain joins TRBV4-1 and TRBJ1-4; possible D gene TRBD1, 5 bases. This CDR3 comprises 15 residues. Germline CDR1 reads MGHRA; CDR2 reads YSYEKL. The CDR3 sequence is CASSQDPLAGQKPFF. The CDR3 nucleotides are TGCGCCAGCAGCCAAGATCCTTTGGCGGGGCAAAAACCGTTTTTT.

This clonotype was observed at least ten times. The CDR3 bases are TGTGCCAGCAGCCCAACAGGGGACTATGGCTACACCTTC. This sequence encodes CASSPTGDYGYTF. The rearrangement uses TRBV7-9 and TRBJ1-2; TRBD1 matches at 7 bases. CDR3 length: 13 residues. The germline V gene encodes CDR1 SEHNR and CDR2 FQNEAQ (reference sequence). The V and J ends lost 5 bases and 3 bases, in that order; junction bases with no gene match: 3.

This clonotype was seen a few times. The rearrangement links TRBV5-1 to TRBJ1-1; 9 nucleotides line up with TRBD1. CDR3 length: 15 amino acids. The germline V gene has CDR1 SGHRS and CDR2 YFSETQ. V shed 4 bases and J 3 bases; nucleotides not matched to a gene: 7. The chain's CDR3 is CASSPGQGRYTEAFF. The CDR3 bases are TGCGCCAGCAGCCCTGGACAGGGGAGGTACACTGAAGCTTTCTTT.

This clonotype was found a few times. This chain connects TRBV30 to TRBJ2-7; 12 bases match TRBD2. V was clipped by 0 bases and J by 3 bases; unmatched bases: 9. CDR3 size: 17 residues. CDR1 and CDR2 from the germline V gene are GTSNPN and SVGIG (reference sequence). The DNA for the CDR3 is TGTGCCTGGAGTGTACGGACTAGCGGGATAGGGGTCTACGAGCAGTACTTC. Translation: CAWSVRTSGIGVYEQYF.

This clonotype was found many times. The J gene is TRBJ2-7, the V gene TRBV6-1; TRBD2 might be the D (5 bases). Between the trimmed V and J ends, which lost 3 bases and 4 bases, there was a span of 13 bases. Germline V gene data show CDR1 as MNHNS and CDR2 as SASEGT. The length of the CDR3 is 14 residues. The CDR3 bases are TGTGCCAGCAGTGAGCTCCAGGAGCGGTACGAGCAGTACTTC. Translating it yields CASSELQERYEQYF.

The chain is built from TRBV7-2 and TRBJ2-7, with 9 bases identical to TRBD2. The CDR3 runs 16 residues. CDR1 and CDR2 (germline): SGHTA, FQGNSA. Losses at the gene ends were 5 bases for V and 0 bases for J; bases not matched to a gene: 8. CDR3 sequence: CASSRLTSGNSYEQYF. The CDR3 nucleotides read TGTGCCAGCAGCCGGTTGACTAGCGGAAACTCCTACGAGCAGTACTTC.